Listed below are T cell receptor beta chains from one sample, sequenced in a study of blood T cell repertoires in COVID-19. Here immunoSEQ multiplex PCR was the method, and the copy in TCRdb shows in-frame clones only, minus some. The sample yields some 110,000 clones, just under 85% seen once. Sequencing used peripheral blood. The source of these receptors is a woman of 80 years or more with active or convalescent COVID-19. CDR3s include the opening cysteine and the closing phenylalanine or tryptophan. Fields, in order: D gene, J gene, V gene, clone size, CDR3 DNA, CDR3 protein. D genes are given only for firm matches. Clone size appears in some rows only: once, few, many, or a class for an expanded clone.

D gene: TRBD1
J gene: TRBJ1-1
V gene: TRBV19
clone size: few
CDR3 DNA: TGTGCCAGTAGTCAACAGGGGGCAGGGAACACTGAAGCTTTCTTT
CDR3 protein: CASSQQGAGNTEAFF

D gene: -
J gene: TRBJ2-7
V gene: TRBV6-6
clone size: -
CDR3 DNA: TGTGCCAGCAGTTACGGGGGGATTTACGAGCAGTACTTC
CDR3 protein: CASSYGGIYEQYF

D gene: TRBD1
J gene: TRBJ2-3
V gene: TRBV15
clone size: once
CDR3 DNA: TGTGCCACCAGCAGAGATCAAAGGCAGGGGGCAGATACGCAGTATTTT
CDR3 protein: CATSRDQRQGADTQYF

D gene: TRBD1
J gene: TRBJ2-7
V gene: TRBV5-1
clone size: once
CDR3 DNA: TGCGCCAGCAGCTTGGGTCAGGGGGTTGGGGAGTACTTC
CDR3 protein: CASSLGQGVGEYF

D gene: TRBD1
J gene: TRBJ1-1
V gene: TRBV30
clone size: -
CDR3 DNA: TGTGCCTGGACGTCCCGGACAGGACCGAACACTGAAGCTTTCTTT
CDR3 protein: CAWTSRTGPNTEAFF

D gene: -
J gene: TRBJ1-2
V gene: TRBV19
clone size: -
CDR3 DNA: TGTGCCAGTAGTATCTCCGTCCAGGGTTCCTATGGCTACACCTTC
CDR3 protein: CASSISVQGSYGYTF

D gene: TRBD2
J gene: TRBJ2-3
V gene: TRBV24-1
clone size: -
CDR3 DNA: TGTGCCACCCTAGCGGTGGGCACAGATACGCAGTATTTT
CDR3 protein: CATLAVGTDTQYF

D gene: -
J gene: TRBJ1-1
V gene: TRBV6-5
clone size: -
CDR3 DNA: TGTGCCAGCAGTTACCCTACGACCGACGGAGGCTCAGAAGCTTTCTTT
CDR3 protein: CASSYPTTDGGSEAFF

D gene: -
J gene: TRBJ2-5
V gene: TRBV3-1/TRBV3-2
clone size: -
CDR3 DNA: TGTGCCAGCAGCCCCGTAAAAGAGACCCAGTACTTC
CDR3 protein: CASSPVKETQYF

D gene: TRBD2
J gene: TRBJ2-1
V gene: TRBV11-3
clone size: -
CDR3 DNA: TGTGCCAGCAGCTCGGGGCGGGGGGCTTACAATGAGCAGTTCTTC
CDR3 protein: CASSSGRGAYNEQFF

D gene: TRBD1
J gene: TRBJ1-3
V gene: TRBV28
clone size: -
CDR3 DNA: TGTGCCAGCAGACTTCAAGGACAGGGACGGAGGAACACCATATATTTT
CDR3 protein: CASRLQGQGRRNTIYF

D gene: -
J gene: TRBJ1-1
V gene: TRBV29-1
clone size: -
CDR3 DNA: TGCGCCTCCATGGGGGCCGTGAGTAACACTGAAGCTTTCTTT
CDR3 protein: CASMGAVSNTEAFF

D gene: TRBD1
J gene: TRBJ2-1
V gene: TRBV19
clone size: -
CDR3 DNA: TGTGCCAGTAGTCTAAAGGGACAGGGCTCCTACAATGAGCAGTTCTTC
CDR3 protein: CASSLKGQGSYNEQFF

D gene: -
J gene: TRBJ1-1
V gene: TRBV30
clone size: -
CDR3 DNA: TGTGCCTGGAGTGATATATGGGGGCTTGGGGGGGACACTGAAGCTTTCTTT
CDR3 protein: CAWSDIWGLGGDTEAFF

D gene: TRBD1
J gene: TRBJ2-3
V gene: TRBV29-1
clone size: -
CDR3 DNA: TGCAGCGTTAGTTGGACAGGGGCTATCGCAGATACGCAGTATTTT
CDR3 protein: CSVSWTGAIADTQYF